This is a list of T cell receptor beta chains from one sample in a study of cytomegalovirus exposure and HLA in healthy donors. Some clones are missing from TCRdb's copy, which holds only in-frame ones; the method was immunoSEQ multiplex PCR. The sample lists more than 95,000 clones, approximately 91% occurring once. The specimen sequenced was PBMCs. The origin of the receptors is a young woman in good health and CMV-seronegative. Each CDR3 is given with its conserved first and last residue. The order of the fields is CDR3 protein, CDR3 DNA, D gene, V gene, clone size, J gene. D genes are given only for firm matches. Size tells how often a clone was seen (once, few, many) or the class of an expanded clone, and some rows leave it out.

cdr3_aa: CASSGQGQGTYEQYF
cdr3_nt: TGCGCCAGCAGCGGCCAGGGACAGGGGACCTACGAGCAGTACTTC
d_call: TRBD1
v_call: TRBV5-1
clone_size: once
j_call: TRBJ2-7

cdr3_aa: CASSLVGRDLTGELFF
cdr3_nt: TGTGCCAGCAGCTTGGTTGGGCGGGACCTGACCGGGGAGCTGTTTTTT
d_call: NA
v_call: TRBV5-6
clone_size: NA
j_call: TRBJ2-2

cdr3_aa: CASSEGGGGALDTQYF
cdr3_nt: TGCGCCAGCAGTGAGGGTGGGGGAGGAGCGTTGGATACGCAGTATTTT
d_call: NA
v_call: TRBV10-2
clone_size: NA
j_call: TRBJ2-3

cdr3_aa: CATSRDSNEKLFF
cdr3_nt: TGTGCCACCAGCAGGGACAGTAATGAAAAACTGTTTTTT
d_call: NA
v_call: TRBV15
clone_size: NA
j_call: TRBJ1-4

cdr3_aa: CASSPLEIYGYTF
cdr3_nt: TGTGCCAGCTCACCCCTGGAGATCTATGGCTACACCTTC
d_call: NA
v_call: TRBV18
clone_size: few
j_call: TRBJ1-2

cdr3_aa: CASSVDATEAGGPGEQYF
cdr3_nt: TGTGCCAGCAGCGTAGATGCGACGGAAGCGGGAGGGCCGGGGGAGCAGTACTTC
d_call: TRBD2
v_call: TRBV9
clone_size: NA
j_call: TRBJ2-7

cdr3_aa: CASSVDGKETQYF
cdr3_nt: TGTGCCAGCAGCGTAGATGGCAAAGAGACCCAGTACTTC
d_call: NA
v_call: TRBV9
clone_size: NA
j_call: TRBJ2-5

cdr3_aa: CASSEIGASGSGMDTQYF
cdr3_nt: TGTGCCAGCAGTGAAATCGGGGCTAGCGGGAGCGGAATGGATACGCAGTATTTT
d_call: TRBD2
v_call: TRBV6-1
clone_size: NA
j_call: TRBJ2-3

cdr3_aa: CASSPGQGVHEQYF
cdr3_nt: TGTGCCAGCAGCCCTGGACAGGGCGTACACGAGCAGTACTTC
d_call: TRBD1
v_call: TRBV5-6
clone_size: NA
j_call: TRBJ2-7

cdr3_aa: CARLQGASSGANVLTF
cdr3_nt: TGTGCCAGATTACAGGGGGCAAGCTCTGGGGCCAACGTCCTGACTTTC
d_call: TRBD1
v_call: TRBV2
clone_size: NA
j_call: TRBJ2-6

cdr3_aa: CSVVDRDNEQFF
cdr3_nt: TGCAGCGTCGTCGACAGGGACAATGAGCAGTTCTTC
d_call: TRBD1
v_call: TRBV29-1
clone_size: NA
j_call: TRBJ2-1

cdr3_aa: CASSQIGQGLNQPQHF
cdr3_nt: TGTGCCAGCAGTCAAATCGGACAGGGGCTTAATCAGCCCCAGCATTTT
d_call: TRBD1
v_call: TRBV7-9
clone_size: NA
j_call: TRBJ1-5

cdr3_aa: CASSFPGGNYGYTF
cdr3_nt: TGCGCCAGCAGCTTTCCGGGGGGTAACTATGGCTACACCTTC
d_call: NA
v_call: TRBV5-1
clone_size: NA
j_call: TRBJ1-2

cdr3_aa: CASSLGQGNNQPQHF
cdr3_nt: TGCGCCAGCAGCTTGGGGCAGGGGAACAATCAGCCCCAGCATTTT
d_call: NA
v_call: TRBV5-1
clone_size: once
j_call: TRBJ1-5